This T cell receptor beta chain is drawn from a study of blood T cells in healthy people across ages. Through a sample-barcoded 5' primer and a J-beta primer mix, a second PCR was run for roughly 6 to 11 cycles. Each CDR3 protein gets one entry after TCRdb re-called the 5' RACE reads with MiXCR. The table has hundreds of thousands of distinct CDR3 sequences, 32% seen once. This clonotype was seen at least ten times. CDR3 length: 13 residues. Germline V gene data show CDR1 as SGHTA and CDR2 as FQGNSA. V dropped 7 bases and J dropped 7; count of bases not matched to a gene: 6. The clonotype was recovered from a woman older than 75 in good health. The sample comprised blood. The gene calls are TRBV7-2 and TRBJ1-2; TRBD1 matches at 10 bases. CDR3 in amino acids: CASTMTGGSGYTF. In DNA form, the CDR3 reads TGTGCCAGCACCATGACAGGGGGCTCTGGCTACACCTTC.